A single sample gave rise to the 15 T cell receptor beta chains below, sequenced in a study of blood T cells in healthy people across ages (dated by TCRdb to about 2015). Libraries were constructed by 5' RACE. A second roughly 6 to 12 cycle PCR used a sample-barcoded 5' primer and a J-beta primer mix. In-frame beta chains were kept once TCRdb had trimmed the public reads at Q25 with fastp and called clones with MiXCR. Each entry merges the rows of one CDR3 protein and shows their most common DNA and genes. For this sample the table gives around 1,900,000 distinct CDR3 sequences, of which 30% to 40% were detected only once. The ten most abundant clones make up around 23% of the sample. The specimen sequenced was blood. These receptor sequences come from a human donor in good health.

The V call is TRBV7-6, the J call TRBJ2-3, with D perhaps TRBD1 (6 bases). The CDR3 is 15 residues long. The germline CDR1 and CDR2 sequences are SGHVS and FNYEAQ. V shed 4 bases and J shed 0 bases, with 11 bases lying between them. CDR3 residues: CASSSGQFSTDTQYF. Here the CDR3 DNA reads TGTGCCAGCAGCTCCGGACAGTTTAGCACAGATACGCAGTATTTT.

The sample holds a few counts of this clonotype. The gene calls are TRBV9 and TRBJ2-3; no firm D call. Germline V lookup: CDR1 SGDLS, CDR2 YYNGEE. The length of the CDR3 is 14 residues. V lost 5 bases and J lost 1, with 11 bases in between. CDR3 protein: CASSHGPGTDTQYF. CDR3 DNA sequence: TGTGCCAGCAGTCACGGCCCAGGCACAGATACGCAGTATTTT. The full variable domain, in which reference TRBV9 and TRBJ2-3 provide the parts outside the CDR3, is DSGVTQTPKHLITATGQRVTLRCSPRSGDLSVYWYQQSLDQGLQFLIQYYNGEERAKGNILERFSAQQFPDLHSELNLSSLELGDSALYFCASSHGPGTDTQYFGPGTRLTVL.

About this clonotype: The junction does not match germline at one end; this may be a read error. The gene calls are TRBV7-6 and TRBJ1-4; a possible D gene is TRBD1 (6 bases). CDR3 length: 12 amino acids. The germline CDR1 and CDR2 sequences are SGHVS and FNYEAQ. CDR3 coding DNA: TGTGCCAGCAGCCCCAGGGGAGAAAAACGGTTTTTT. Its protein is CASSPRGEKRFF. Looking up the rest from reference TRBV7-6 and TRBJ1-4 gives the full variable domain: GAGVSQSPRYKVTKRGQDVALRCDPISGHVSLYWYRQALGQGPEFLTYFNYEAQQDKSGLPNDRFSAERPEGSISTLTIQRTEQRDSAMYRCASSPRGEKRFFGSGTQLSVL.

The CDR3 protein is CASSFSRDNTEAFF. The CDR3 DNA reads TGCGCCAGCAGCTTTAGTAGGGATAACACTGAAGCTTTCTTT. This chain connects TRBV5-1 to TRBJ1-1; no firm D call. Per germline, CDR1 SGHRS and CDR2 YFSETQ. The CDR3 has 14 amino acids. V lost 2 bases, J lost 2 bases, and 10 bases lay in between.

As regards this clonotype: The junction departs from germline at one end; a sequencing error may be responsible. This chain joins TRBV29-1 and TRBJ1-2; possible D gene TRBD1, 6 bases. Germline V gene lookup returns CDR1 SQVTM and CDR2 ANQGSEA. This CDR3 region has 13 residues. The CDR3, as DNA: TGCAGCGTTGAAAGTACAGGGAACTGTGGCTACACCTTC. Protein: CSVESTGNCGYTF. The full variable domain, in which reference TRBV29-1 and TRBJ1-2 provide the parts outside the CDR3, is SAVISQKPSRDICQRGTSLTIQCQVDSQVTMMFWYRQQPGQSLTLIATANQGSEATYESGFVIDKFPISRPNLTFSTLTVSNMSPEDSSIYLCSVESTGNCGYTFGSGTRLTVV.

The chain links TRBV5-5 to TRBJ2-1; maybe TRBD2 (6 bases). V dropped 3 bases and J dropped 8 bases, with 18 bases sitting between them. The CDR3 is made up of 15 amino acids. CDR1 is SGHKS, CDR2 YYEKEE, per germline (reference sequence). The CDR3 reads CASSWDSFLSDEQFF. The CDR3 region has the DNA TGTGCCAGCAGCTGGGACTCCTTCCTAAGCGATGAGCAGTTCTTC.

J is TRBJ1-2 and V is TRBV5-5; no definite D call. V lost 3 bases and J 7 bases, leaving 13 bases between the germline ends. CDR1 SGHKS and CDR2 YYEKEE come from the germline V gene (reference sequence). CDR3 size: 13 residues. The CDR3 DNA reads as TGTGCCAGCAGCTACCCCCAAGCTGGTGGCTACACCTTC. This gives the protein CASSYPQAGGYTF.

The genes are TRBV5-1 and TRBJ2-5; D is possibly TRBD2 (6 bases). The J call is doubtful: the DNA matches TRBJ2-7 better. This CDR3 spans 14 amino acids. CDR1 and CDR2 from the germline V gene are SGHRS and YFSETQ. The CDR3 coding sequence is TGCGCCAGCAGCTTGAGCGGGCAGTATGACGAGCAGTACGTC. The encoded protein is CASSLSGQYDEQYV.

This clonotype was counted between two and nine times. The chain joins TRBV24-1 to TRBJ2-1, with a tentative D call TRBD2 (7 bases). V lost 3 bases and J 4 bases, leaving 15 bases between the germline ends. Germline V gives CDR1 KGHDR, CDR2 SFDVKD. The CDR3 loop spans 16 amino acids. CDR3 amino acids: CATSDPGGGIYNEQFF. CDR3 DNA: TGTGCCACCAGTGATCCGGGCGGGGGCATATACAATGAGCAGTTCTTC.

This chain links TRBV10-3 with TRBJ1-2; D might be TRBD1 (5 bases). In germline, CDR1 is ENHRY, CDR2 SYGVKD. V lost 0 bases, J lost 4 bases, and 12 bases lay in between. There are 15 residues in the CDR3. DNA for the CDR3: TGTGCCATCAGTGAGTCGGGGGGATCCCTCTATGGCTACACCTTC. Translated: CAISESGGSLYGYTF.

The V gene is TRBV11-2, the J gene TRBJ2-1, with 9 nucleotides matching TRBD1. CDR3 size: 15 residues. J gave up 8 bases and V 3 bases, and 8 bases lay outside the gene matches. From germline, CDR1 is SGHAT and CDR2 FQNNGV. CDR3 nucleotide sequence: TGTGCCAGCAGCTTCGAGGGGGGACAGGGTTATGAGCAGTTCTTC. Encoded protein: CASSFEGGQGYEQFF.

Regarding this clonotype: Germline and junction disagree at one end, which may indicate a read error. Here the CDR3 DNA reads TGTGCCAGCATAGCAGGGAACGCTGAAGCTTTCTTT. This translates into CASIAGNAEAFF. The V gene is TRBV27, the J gene TRBJ1-1; a possible D gene is TRBD1 (5 bases). The CDR3 loop spans 12 amino acids. CDR1 and CDR2 (germline): MNHEY, SMNVEV (reference sequence).

This clonotype was found a few times. The chain couples TRBV2 to TRBJ1-5, with D possibly matching TRBD1 (5 bases). Trimming pared 3 bases from V and 9 bases from J, leaving 15 bases between. The CDR3 contains 14 residues. Germline lookup yields CDR1 SNHLY and CDR2 FYNNEI. For the CDR3, the DNA is TGTGCCAGCAGTGAGGTTCCAGGGCTTGGGCCCCAGCATTTT. Residues: CASSEVPGLGPQHF. Full variable domain (outside the CDR3, taken from reference TRBV2 and TRBJ1-5): EPEVTQTPSHQVTQMGQEVILRCVPISNHLYFYWYRQILGQKVEFLVSFYNNEISEKSEIFDDQFSVERPDGSNFTLKIRSTKLEDSAMYFCASSEVPGLGPQHFGDGTRLSIL.

This clonotype turned up a few times. The chain employs TRBV12-3 or TRBV12-4 and TRBJ1-2; unclear D gene. Between the trimmed V and J ends, which lost 4 bases and 0 bases, there was a span of 9 bases. The length of the CDR3 is 14 residues. DNA for the CDR3: TGTGCCAGCAGTTGGAACAGAGCTAACTATGGCTACACCTTC. Translating it yields CASSWNRANYGYTF.

This clonotype was picked up a small number of times. The chain has TRBV6-2 or TRBV6-3 and TRBJ2-1, with 10 bases identical to TRBD2. The CDR3 totals 16 residues. With 5 bases clipped from V and 5 bases from J, the junction kept 9 bases outside the gene matches. Germline loops: CDR1 MNHEY, CDR2 SVGEGT. The CDR3 DNA is TGTGCCAGCAGTGGAGAGCGGGGGGGCCCGGACAATGAGCAGTTCTTC. Translating gives CASSGERGGPDNEQFF.